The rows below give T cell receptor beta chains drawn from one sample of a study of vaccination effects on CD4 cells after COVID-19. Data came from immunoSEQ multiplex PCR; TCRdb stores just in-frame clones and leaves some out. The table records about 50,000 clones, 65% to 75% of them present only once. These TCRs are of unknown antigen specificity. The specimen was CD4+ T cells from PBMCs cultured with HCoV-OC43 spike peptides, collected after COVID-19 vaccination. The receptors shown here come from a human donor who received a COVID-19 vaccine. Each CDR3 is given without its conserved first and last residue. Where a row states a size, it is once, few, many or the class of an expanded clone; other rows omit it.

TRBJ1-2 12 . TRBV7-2 ASSFDGLWYGYT
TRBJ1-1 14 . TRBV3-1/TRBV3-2 ASSQARGIMNTEAF
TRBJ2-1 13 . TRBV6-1 ASSDFGGSYNEQF
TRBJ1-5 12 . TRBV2 ASKARASNQPQH
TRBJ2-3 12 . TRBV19 ASSDLGTTDTQY
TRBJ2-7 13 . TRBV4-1 ASSLRQVDRYEQY
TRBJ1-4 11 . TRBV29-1 SASGLRDEKLF
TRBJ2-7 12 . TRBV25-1 ASSSRTGLSEQY
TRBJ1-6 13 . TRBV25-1 ASSDLTGVGSPLH
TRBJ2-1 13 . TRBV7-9 ASSPGSVAYNEQF
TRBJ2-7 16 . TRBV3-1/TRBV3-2 ASSQPKLTGADIYEQY
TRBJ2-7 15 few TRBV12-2 ASRLGWRRGGVYEQY
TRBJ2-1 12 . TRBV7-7 ASSVSGSYSEQF
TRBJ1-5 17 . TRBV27 ASSLLIPGQGPTNQPQH
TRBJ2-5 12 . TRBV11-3 ASSLVGRSETQY
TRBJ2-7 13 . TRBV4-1 ASSQEKRGIYEQY